This T cell receptor (beta chain) was recovered during a study of Ad26.COV2.S vaccination and SARS-CoV-2 variants. At the level of the study: The COV1001 Ad26.COV2.S trial arm included the donor. Ad26.COV2.S, an intramuscular injection, was given once or twice 56 days apart.

This clone has more than one count but fewer than ten. What it recognizes is unknown. Germline CDR1 is LNHDA and CDR2 is SQIVND (reference sequence). V gave up 5 bases and J gave up 6 bases; unmatched junction bases: 8. The CDR3 consists of 16 residues. Treatment described: 15 to 20 received Ad26.COV2.S at low or high dose, single or two shots; about 5 received placebo; per-sample allocation not given. Day 63 following the first vaccine or placebo injection was when the samples were taken. Recruitment in Boston yielded a donor of adult age, 18-55 years. TCRdb's table, derived via immunoSEQ multiplex PCR, lists solely in-frame clones and lacks some. The sample yields fewer than 500,000 clones, roughly 87% seen once. Study-wide results and limits: Vaccinated and placebo-treated recipients had similar non-spike TCR breadth.

Sequences were derived from peripheral blood, sampled in a trial of Ad26.COV2.S vaccine versus placebo. The sequence was collected from a person aged 18 to 65 who received the Ad26.COV2.S COVID-19 vaccine or a placebo. The gene calls are TRBV19 and TRBJ2-3; 13 nucleotides match TRBD2. The CDR3 DNA reads as TGTGCCAGTAGTCCCCTACTAGCGGGAGGGGAGGATACGCAGTATTTT. This gives the protein CASSPLLAGGEDTQYF. Full variable domain (missing parts from reference TRBV19 and TRBJ2-3): DGGITQSPKYLFRKEGQNVTLSCEQNLNHDAMYWYRQDPGQGLRLIYYSQIVNDFQKGDIAEGYSVSREKKESFPLTVTSAQKNPTAFYLCASSPLLAGGEDTQYFGPGTRLTVL.